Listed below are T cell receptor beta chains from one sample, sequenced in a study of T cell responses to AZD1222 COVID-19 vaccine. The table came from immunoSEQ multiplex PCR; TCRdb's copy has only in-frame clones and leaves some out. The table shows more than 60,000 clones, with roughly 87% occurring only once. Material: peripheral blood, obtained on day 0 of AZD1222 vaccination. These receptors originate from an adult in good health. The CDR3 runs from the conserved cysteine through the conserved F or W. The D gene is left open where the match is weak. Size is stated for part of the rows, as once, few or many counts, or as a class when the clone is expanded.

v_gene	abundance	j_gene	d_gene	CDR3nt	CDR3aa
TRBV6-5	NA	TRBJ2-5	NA	TGTGCCAGCAGTCCCTACGGGCGGGGAGAGACCCAGTACTTC	CASSPYGRGETQYF
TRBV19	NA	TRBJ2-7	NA	TGTGCCAGTAGCGCCCGGACGGCGAGCTCCTACGAGCAGTACTTC	CASSARTASSYEQYF
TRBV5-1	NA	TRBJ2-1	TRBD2	TGCGCCAGCAGACCGCTAGCGGGAGTTTTAAATGAGCAGTTCTTC	CASRPLAGVLNEQFF
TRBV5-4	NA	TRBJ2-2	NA	TGTGCCAGCAGCTTGGATCTCACCGGGGAGCTGTTTTTT	CASSLDLTGELFF
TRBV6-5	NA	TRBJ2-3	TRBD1	TGTGCCAGCGGGGGGACAGGGCAGGGAGATACGCAGTATTTT	CASGGTGQGDTQYF
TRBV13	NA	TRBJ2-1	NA	TGTGCCAGCAGCTTAGGCCTTGCGGGATCCTACAATGAGCAGTTCTTC	CASSLGLAGSYNEQFF
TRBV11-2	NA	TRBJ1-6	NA	TGTGCCAGCAGCTTATCTCGATGGGGAAATTCACCCCTCCACTTT	CASSLSRWGNSPLHF
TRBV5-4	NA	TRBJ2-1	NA	TGTGCCAGCAGCTATGATCCGGGACCCGACAATGAGCAGTTCTTC	CASSYDPGPDNEQFF
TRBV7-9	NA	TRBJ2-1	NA	TGTGCCAGCAGCCGTAGGGACGGCGAGCAGTTCTTC	CASSRRDGEQFF
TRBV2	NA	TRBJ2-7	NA	TGTGCCAGCAGTGAACGGGGGATCTACGAGCAGTACTTC	CASSERGIYEQYF
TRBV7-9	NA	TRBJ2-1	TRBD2	TGTGCCAGCAGCTTTCACCTCGGACTAGCGGGAGCCTACAATGAGCAGTTCTTC	CASSFHLGLAGAYNEQFF
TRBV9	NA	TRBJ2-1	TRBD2	TGTGCCAGCAGCACCGCTAGCGGACCTTACAATGAGCAGTTCTTC	CASSTASGPYNEQFF
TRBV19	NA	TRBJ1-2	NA	TGTGCCAGTAGTAGCGGGCTTCAGGGTGGCTACACCTTC	CASSSGLQGGYTF
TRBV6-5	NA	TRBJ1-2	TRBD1	TGTGCCAGCAGGATCGGACAGGGTCCTAGCTATGGCTACACCTTC	CASRIGQGPSYGYTF
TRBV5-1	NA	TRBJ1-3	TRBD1	TGCGCCAGCAGCCCGGGACAGGAGGGAGGAAACACCATATATTTT	CASSPGQEGGNTIYF
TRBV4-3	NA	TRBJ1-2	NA	TGCGCCAGCAGCCAAGAAGCGACAGACAACTATGGCTACACCTTC	CASSQEATDNYGYTF
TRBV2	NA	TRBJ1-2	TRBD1	TGTGCCAGCAGTGAGACGGGACAGGGGGCGCGCGGCTACACCTTC	CASSETGQGARGYTF
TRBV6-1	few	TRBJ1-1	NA	TGTGCCAGCAGTGAACAGATTGAAGCTTTCTTT	CASSEQIEAFF
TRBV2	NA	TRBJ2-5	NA	TGTGCCAGCAGGAGAGAGACCCAGTACTTC	CASRRETQYF
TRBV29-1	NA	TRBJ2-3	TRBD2	TGCAGCGTGGGACTAGCGGGGCTCACAGATACGCAGTATTTT	CSVGLAGLTDTQYF
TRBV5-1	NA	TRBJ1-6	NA	TGCGCCAGCAGCTTAAGTAGTCGGAATTCACCCCTCCACTTT	CASSLSSRNSPLHF
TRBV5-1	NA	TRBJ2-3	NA	TGCGCCAGCAGCTTGAAGTCGACGGGAGTTTCCGAAGATACGCAGTATTTT	CASSLKSTGVSEDTQYF
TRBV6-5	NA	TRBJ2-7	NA	TGTGCCAGCAGACCCCGGGCACCCGGCGAGCAGTACTTC	CASRPRAPGEQYF
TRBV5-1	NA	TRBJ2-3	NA	TGCGCCAGCAGCCTCAACACACCTAGCACAGATACGCAGTATTTT	CASSLNTPSTDTQYF
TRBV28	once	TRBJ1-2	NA	TGTGCCAGCACCCCGGGCCCACCAAACTATGGCTACACCTTC	CASTPGPPNYGYTF
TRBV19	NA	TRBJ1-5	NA	TGTGCCAGTAGTACCGTTACCTCCCCCCAGCATTTT	CASSTVTSPQHF
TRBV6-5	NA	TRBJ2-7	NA	TGTGCCAGCAGTTACGACCGGGACTTCTCCTACGAGCAGTACTTC	CASSYDRDFSYEQYF
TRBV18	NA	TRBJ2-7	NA	TGTGCCAGCTCACGGGACGCCTTACCTTACGAGCAGTACTTC	CASSRDALPYEQYF
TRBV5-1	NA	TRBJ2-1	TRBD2	TGCGCCAGCAGCTCCTCCTCCCTAGCGGGAGATGGTGAGCAGTTCTTC	CASSSSSLAGDGEQFF
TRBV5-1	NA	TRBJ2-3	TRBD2	TGCGCCAGCAACTTAGGACTAGCGGATCCTAGCACAGATACGCAGTATTTT	CASNLGLADPSTDTQYF
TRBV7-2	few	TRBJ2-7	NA	TGTGCCAGCAGCTCGACTCGGACCCGCGCCTACGAGCAGTACTTC	CASSSTRTRAYEQYF
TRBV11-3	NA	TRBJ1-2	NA	TGTGCCAGCAGCTCCCCTTCATCCCGGGGTGGAGGCTTTAACTATGGCTACACCTTC	CASSSPSSRGGGFNYGYTF
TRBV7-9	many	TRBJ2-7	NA	TGTGCCAGCAGCTTAGGAAATAGGGGGAGCTACGAGCAGTACTTC	CASSLGNRGSYEQYF
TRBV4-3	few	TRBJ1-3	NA	TGCGCCAGCAGCCAAGTAGGTCTAACTGGAAACACCATATATTTT	CASSQVGLTGNTIYF
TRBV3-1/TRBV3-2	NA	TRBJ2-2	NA	TGTGCCAGCAGCCTGGGGTTGACCGACACCGGGGAGCTGTTTTTT	CASSLGLTDTGELFF
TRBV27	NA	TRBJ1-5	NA	TGTGCCAGCCAGGGTGGAGGGCAGCCCCAGCATTTT	CASQGGGQPQHF
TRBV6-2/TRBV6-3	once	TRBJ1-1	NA	TGTGCCAGCAGCCGCTTCATAGGGGATCGGTACACTGAAGCTTTCTTT	CASSRFIGDRYTEAFF
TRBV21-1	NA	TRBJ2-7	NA	TGTGCCAGCAGCAAAATCAGGGGAGGAGGAGAGCAGTACTTC	CASSKIRGGGEQYF
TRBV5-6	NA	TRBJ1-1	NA	TGTGCCAGCAGCTTGGGACAGTATGATCAAGCTTTCTTT	CASSLGQYDQAFF